A single sample gave rise to the 17 T cell receptor beta chains below, sequenced in a study of shared clonotypes between healthy human individuals (dated by TCRdb to about 2020). Libraries were constructed by the immunoSEQ multiplex PCR assay. Entries here come from immuneACCESS through TCRdb and include only in-frame sequences with V and J called. Some clones fail to appear in such tables; in the studies checked, an unresolved V gene covers under half of the shortfall, and the cause of the remainder is unknown. The sample table holds 2 million to 2.5 million clones, of which around 95% were seen once. Around 0.13% of the sample goes to the ten largest clones. Material for sequencing was naive CD4+ T cells sorted from blood. What the cell subset or site label conveys for this sample: CD45RA+ positively selected. The receptor set was obtained from a man aged 18 to 29 in good health.

The chain recombines TRBV27 with TRBJ1-1; a weak D match, TRBD1 (6 bases). Trimming cost V 8 bases and J 1 base, with 14 bases left between them. The V gene's germline CDR1 is MNHEY and CDR2 SMNVEV (reference sequence). The CDR3 covers 14 residues. This CDR3 is CASRTGASNTEAFF. The DNA for the CDR3 is TGTGCCAGCCGAACGGGGGCTTCGAACACTGAAGCTTTCTTT.

The CDR3 loop is CASSDTGINSPLHF. The CDR3 bases are TGTGCCAGCAGTGACACAGGGATTAATTCACCCCTCCACTTT. The V call is TRBV6-1, the J call TRBJ1-6; weak D call: TRBD1 (6 bases). Deletions cut 3 bases from V and 6 bases from J, with 9 bases between. CDR3 length: 14 residues. The V gene's germline CDR1 is MNHNS and CDR2 SASEGT.

The chain has TRBV4-3 and TRBJ2-1; no clear D. V was cut by 0 bases and J by 11 bases, with 14 bases left in between. This CDR3 spans 14 amino acids. Germline CDR1 LGHNA, CDR2 YSLEER. CDR3 DNA: TGCGCCAGCAGCCAAGATTTAATAGACGGAAAGCAGTTCTTC. Its protein product is CASSQDLIDGKQFF.

V and J are TRBV7-2 and TRBJ1-5, with D perhaps matching TRBD1 (5 bases). CDR1 SGHTA and CDR2 FQGNSA come from the germline V gene. V was clipped by 1 base and J by 6 bases, with 16 bases between them. This CDR3 is 16 amino acids long. As DNA, the CDR3 is TGTGCCAGCAGCTTAGGCAGGGCTGGGGTAAGTCAGCCCCAGCATTTT. It encodes CASSLGRAGVSQPQHF.

This rearrangement joins TRBV10-3 to TRBJ2-7; 7 bases are shared with TRBD2. The CDR3 loop spans 17 amino acids. The germline gives CDR1 ENHRY, CDR2 SYGVKD. J was trimmed by 3 bases and V by 2 bases; bases with no gene match: 13. In DNA, the CDR3 is TGTGCCATCAGTGAGAGATCAGGGAAGACTAGCCTCTACGAGCAGTACTTC. Translating gives CAISERSGKTSLYEQYF.

The chain employs TRBV19 and TRBJ1-3; D is uncertain. Trimming removed 8 bases at V and 3 bases at J, with 14 bases between. The CDR3 consists of 14 residues. The V gene's germline CDR1 is LNHDA and CDR2 SQIVND (reference sequence). The CDR3, as DNA: TGTGCCAGTGGGGAGGGAATGAGTGGAAACACCATATATTTT. This encodes CASGEGMSGNTIYF.

This clone appeared a single time. The sample carries other DNA sequences with the same CDR3. The chain joins TRBV6-5 to TRBJ2-7, with 9 bases matching TRBD1. With 6 bases clipped from V and 1 base from J, the junction kept 4 bases outside the gene matches. This CDR3 region has 14 residues. CDR1 is MNHEY, CDR2 SVGAGI, per germline. The CDR3 spells CASRRGTGSYEQYF. CDR3 nucleotide sequence: TGTGCCAGCAGACGCGGGACAGGGTCCTACGAGCAGTACTTC.

In this sample, this clone turned up once. Additional DNA sequences in this sample encode the identical CDR3. This sequence joins TRBV6-5 and TRBJ1-1; 7 bases align to TRBD1. V dropped 5 bases and J dropped 2; count of bases not matched to a gene: 5. Germline V CDR1 and CDR2: MNHEY, SVGAGI. The length of the CDR3 is 14 residues. CDR3 sequence reads: CASSPGTVNTEAFF. The CDR3 bases are TGTGCCAGCAGTCCCGGGACAGTAAACACTGAAGCTTTCTTT.

The CDR3 sequence is CASSGGVQETQYF. CDR3 coding DNA: TGTGCCAGCAGCGGCGGGGTTCAAGAGACCCAGTACTTC. This chain connects TRBV5-8 to TRBJ2-5, with D maybe TRBD2 (6 bases). This CDR3 spans 13 amino acids. Trimming removed 4 bases at V and 2 bases at J, with 9 bases between. Germline lookup yields CDR1 SGHTS and CDR2 YDEGEE.

This chain uses TRBV28 with TRBJ1-5; D is ambiguous. Germline CDR1 MDHEN, CDR2 SYDVKM. This CDR3 has 14 residues. Deletions cut 5 bases from V and 2 bases from J, with 10 bases between. DNA for the CDR3: TGTGCCAGCAGTCTTTCTTATGGCAATCAGCCCCAGCATTTT. Encoded protein: CASSLSYGNQPQHF.

Comment on this clone: Distinct nucleotide sequences in the sample also encode this CDR3. The chain employs TRBV6-5 and TRBJ2-5; 8 bases fit TRBD1. CDR1 and CDR2 (germline): MNHEY, SVGAGI. The CDR3 covers 14 residues. The trim removed 6 bases at V and 5 bases at J, leaving 8 bases unmatched. The CDR3 is CASSPSGGRETQYF. CDR3 bases: TGTGCCAGCAGCCCCTCAGGGGGCAGGGAGACCCAGTACTTC.

This clone was observed a single time. This chain joins TRBV7-9 and TRBJ2-3, with 9 positions matching TRBD1. V shed 5 bases, J shed 2 bases, and the junction held 5 bases outside the gene matches. The germline V gene encodes CDR1 SEHNR and CDR2 FQNEAQ (reference sequence). The CDR3 totals 15 residues. This CDR3 reads CASSLQGANTDTQYF. DNA for the CDR3: TGTGCCAGCAGCCTACAGGGGGCGAACACAGATACGCAGTATTTT.

The chain recombines TRBV2 with TRBJ1-6; 8 positions match TRBD1. The CDR3 is made up of 14 amino acids. Germline V gene sequence: CDR1 SNHLY, CDR2 FYNNEI. V was clipped by 8 bases and J by 8 bases; unmatched bases: 8. The CDR3 loop is CASGRDRFYSPLHF. The CDR3 nucleotides are TGTGCCAGCGGACGGGACAGGTTTTATTCACCCCTCCACTTT.

As for this clone: Distinct nucleotide sequences in the sample also encode this CDR3. This chain links TRBV30 with TRBJ2-7, with D possibly matching TRBD2 (5 bases). V was shortened by 2 bases and J by 0 bases, with 5 bases between the two germline ends. The CDR3 runs to 12 residues. The V gene's germline CDR1 is GTSNPN and CDR2 SVGIG (reference sequence). CDR3 in amino acids: CAWSLASYEQYF. The CDR3 DNA is TGTGCCTGGAGTCTAGCCTCCTACGAGCAGTACTTC.

The V call is TRBV6-5, the J call TRBJ2-3, with D tentatively TRBD1 or TRBD2 (5 bases each). V dropped 6 bases and J dropped 2 bases, with 12 bases sitting between them. Germline V gene sequence: CDR1 MNHEY, CDR2 SVGAGI. CDR3 length: 14 amino acids. As DNA, the CDR3 is TGTGCCAGCAGCCGGGACCTATTCACAGATACGCAGTATTTT. It encodes CASSRDLFTDTQYF.

The CDR3 protein is CASSQAYEQYF. The CDR3 nucleotides are TGCGCCAGCAGTCAGGCTTACGAGCAGTACTTC. V gene TRBV23-1 combines with J gene TRBJ2-7; D is uncertain. TRBV23-1 belongs to the ORF category, with a function that is uncertain. With 3 bases removed from V and 4 bases from J, the gap between germline ends came to 4 bases. The CDR3 runs to 11 residues.

The chain is built from TRBV7-9 and TRBJ1-2; unclear D gene. V was trimmed by 11 bases and J by 12 bases, leaving 10 bases between them. The CDR3 runs 8 residues. In germline, CDR1 is SEHNR, CDR2 FQNEAQ (reference sequence). CDR3 protein: CAGSTHTF. CDR3 in DNA: TGTGCCGGCTCCACGCACACCTTC.